The entry below gives a single T cell receptor (beta chain) sequence along with its context. Its specificity is not known. These data originate in a study of T cell responses to AZD1222 COVID-19 vaccine. Whole-study results and caveats: Spike-specific TCR depth and breadth grew after two AZD1222 doses. Spike-spanning, vaccine-associated CD4 TCRs were dominant at 160-218 and 743-854. Epitopes outside B.1.351 and B.1.1.7 mutated regions reportedly drew nearly half of spike TCRs.

TCRdb keeps only in-frame clones here, not all; method: immunoSEQ multiplex PCR. The table records around 100,000 clones, 84% of them present only once. V dropped 5 bases and J dropped 0 bases, with 14 bases sitting between them. The CDR3 runs to 16 residues. Germline V gene lookup returns CDR1 SGHVS and CDR2 FQNEAQ. The input for sequencing was peripheral blood, taken on day 0 of AZD1222 vaccination. The clonotype was recovered from an adult in good health. The rearrangement uses TRBV7-8 and TRBJ1-5; D is ambiguous. CDR3 in DNA: TGTGCCAGCAGCCAGCGGGTAGGAGTTAGCAATCAGCCCCAGCATTTT. Translated, it gives CASSQRVGVSNQPQHF. Using reference TRBV7-8 and TRBJ1-5 for the parts outside the CDR3, the full variable domain is GAGVSQSPRYKVAKRGQDVALRCDPISGHVSLFWYQQALGQGPEFLTYFQNEAQLDKSGLPSDRFFAERPEGSVSTLKIQRTQQEDSAVYLCASSQRVGVSNQPQHFGDGTRLSIL.